Given below is one T cell receptor (beta chain) in context. This entry is derived from a study of blood T cell repertoires in COVID-19. Study in general: Whether acute or convalescent, the COVID-19 samples came from the United States, Italy and Spain. T cells, B-cell-depleted T cells, or PBMCs supplied cDNA or gDNA.

CDR3 length: 14 residues. The ends were cut back, 2 bases at V and 5 bases at J, with 12 bases in the middle. The germline V gene encodes CDR1 MNHEY and CDR2 SMNVEV (reference sequence). Per the study methods: Counts of nucleated cells, estimated from reference gene primer amplification, were obtained. This table comes from immunoSEQ multiplex PCR, and its TCRdb copy is limited to in-frame clones, with some not included. V and J calls plus clone size are reproduced from that table; the DNA served to infer D and trimming. The sample yields 150,000 to 200,000 clones, more than 75% seen once. The material sequenced was peripheral blood. This chain links TRBV27 with TRBJ1-2; perhaps TRBD1 as D (5 bases). The TCR comes from a human donor in a cohort sampled during active COVID-19. CDR3: CASSLNKGVYGYTF. Written as DNA, the CDR3 is TGTGCCAGCAGTTTAAATAAAGGGGTTTATGGCTACACCTTC.